The clone carrying this T cell receptor (beta chain) appeared a few times. This sample is part of a study of identical twins. Via MiXCR, TCRdb re-called the 5' RACE reads, giving one row per CDR3 protein. The sample records roughly 540,000 distinct CDR3 sequences, roughly a fifth being singletons. The CDR3 extends over 15 amino acids. Germline CDR1 and CDR2: SGHTA and FQGNSA. The ends were cut back, 5 bases at V and 2 bases at J, with 13 bases in the middle. This sample also appeared in a second study, on T cells expressing NK-cell markers. That work adds: Restriction of sorting to alpha-beta TCR T cells was accomplished in several experiments using an anti-gamma-delta TCR antibody. NKG2C+ dominant clonotypes from a handful of donors made up roughly 1.0-7.0% of CD8+ T cells. For several donors, these clonotypes were likewise the leading ones in the CD3+CD56-NKG2C+ fraction. Clones of NKG2C+ T cells that had expanded were of unclear HCMV specificity.

The chain has TRBV7-2 and TRBJ1-5; D possibly corresponds to TRBD1 (6 bases). The receptor's source is a woman aged 18-29 years in good health. Sample: CD4+ T cells sorted from blood. The CDR3 spells CASSEGRGGNQPQHF. The CDR3 DNA reads TGTGCCAGCAGCGAAGGCAGGGGTGGCAATCAGCCCCAGCATTTT. Variable domain in full (rest from reference TRBV7-2 and TRBJ1-5): GAGVSQSPSNKVTEKGKDVELRCDPISGHTALYWYRQSLGQGLEFLIYFQGNSAPDKSGLPSDRFSAERTGGSVSTLTIQRTQQEDSAVYLCASSEGRGGNQPQHFGDGTRLSIL.